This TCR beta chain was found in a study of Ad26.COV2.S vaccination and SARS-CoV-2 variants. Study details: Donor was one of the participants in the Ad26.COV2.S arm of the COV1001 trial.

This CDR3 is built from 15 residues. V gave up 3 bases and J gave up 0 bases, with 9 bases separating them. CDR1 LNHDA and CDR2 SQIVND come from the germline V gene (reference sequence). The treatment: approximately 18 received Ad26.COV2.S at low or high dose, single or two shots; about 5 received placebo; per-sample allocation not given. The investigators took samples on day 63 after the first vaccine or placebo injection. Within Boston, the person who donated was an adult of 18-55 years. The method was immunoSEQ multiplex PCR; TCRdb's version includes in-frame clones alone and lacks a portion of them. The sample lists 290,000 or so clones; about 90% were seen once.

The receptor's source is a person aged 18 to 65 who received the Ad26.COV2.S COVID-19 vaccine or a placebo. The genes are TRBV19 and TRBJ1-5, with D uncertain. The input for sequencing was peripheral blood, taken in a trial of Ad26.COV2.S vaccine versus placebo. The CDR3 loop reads CASSISGPSNQPQHF. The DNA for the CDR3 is TGTGCCAGTAGTATTTCTGGGCCTAGCAATCAGCCCCAGCATTTT.